The T cell receptor beta chain described here comes from a study of PD-1 blockade in classical Hodgkin lymphoma. Every patient relapsed after autologous stem cell transplantation, and brentuximab vedotin exposure varied. The patients, who had relapsed/refractory classical Hodgkin lymphoma, achieved best responses of complete response, partial response or progressive disease. Libraries were prepared by immunoSEQ multiplex PCR; TCRdb keeps only in-frame clonotypes and omits some of them. Counted here are some 96,000 clones, more than 80% occurring once; the ten biggest clones make up about 15%. With regard to this clone: Its antigen is unknown.

Study conclusions and caveats: Compared with healthy donors, newly diagnosed patients reportedly showed lower baseline TCR diversity. Only CD4+ TCR diversity, not CD8+, had risen significantly by C4D1.

The specimen was peripheral blood mononuclear cells (PBMCs), collected before the second cycle of nivolumab. The source is a human donor with classical Hodgkin lymphoma.

The CDR3 coding sequence is TGTGCCAGCAGCCGCGAAGGGTCAATGGAGACCCAGTACTTC. Amino acids: CASSREGSMETQYF. The chain recombines TRBV5-4 with TRBJ2-5; D not resolved. The V end lost 4 bases, the J end lost 5 bases, and 15 bases lay between the germline ends. The CDR3 covers 14 residues. Looked up from germline, CDR1 is SGHNT and CDR2 is YYREEE (reference sequence).